Each of the 26 T cell receptor beta chains below was sequenced from the same sample in a study of response to subunit inactivated influenza vaccine. Each CDR3 protein is one row after TCRdb ran MiXCR on the RT-PCR reads. This sample has roughly 540,000 distinct CDR3 sequences, with 20% to 25% found just once. This sample was shared with a second study, whose subject was T cells expressing NK-cell markers. According to that study: Template switching by 5'RACE with UMIs generated the TCR beta cDNA.

The source material was CD4+ T cells sorted from PBMCs, sampled 11 to 12 days after vaccination. Receptor source: a man aged 45-65 years who received an inactivated influenza vaccine.

Comments on this clonotype: It may be a read error: a sequence one base away is much more abundant. The rearrangement links TRBV4-1 to TRBJ2-7; the D gene is possibly TRBD2 (5 bases). The CDR3 contains 15 residues. The germline gives CDR1 MGHRA, CDR2 YSYEKL. CDR3 amino acids: CASGQESSLLYEQYF. CDR3 nucleotides: TGCGCCAGCGGCCAAGAATCTAGCCTTCTCTACGAGCAGTACTTC.

This clonotype has ten or more counts. The CDR3 DNA sequence: TGTGCCAGCAGCTTAGGTGGACTGGCATACGAGCAGTACTTC. Its protein product is CASSLGGLAYEQYF. This chain connects TRBV7-2 to TRBJ2-7, with TRBD2 as a possible D gene (5 bases). This CDR3 is built from 14 residues. V lost 1 base to trimming and J lost 4 bases, with 11 bases between them. In germline, CDR1 is SGHTA, CDR2 FQGNSA.

This clonotype was seen repeatedly, ten times or more. The chain is built from TRBV10-3 and TRBJ1-1, with TRBD1 matching over 10 bases. This CDR3 contains 15 residues. Per germline, CDR1 ENHRY and CDR2 SYGVKD. V was pared by 3 bases and J by 4 bases, with 5 bases of the junction left unmatched. The CDR3 here is CAISDPRTGGTEAFF. The CDR3 DNA reads as TGTGCCATCAGTGATCCCAGGACAGGGGGCACTGAAGCTTTCTTT.

This clonotype has only a few counts. The chain combines TRBV7-2 with TRBJ1-2, with no clear D. Germline lookup yields CDR1 SGHTA and CDR2 FQGNSA. The CDR3 runs to 13 residues. The V gene lost 0 bases and the J gene lost 2 bases, with 4 bases spanning the gap. Here the CDR3 DNA reads TGTGCCAGCAGCTTAGCCAACAACTATGGCTACACCTTC. Its protein product is CASSLANNYGYTF. Variable domain in full (rest from reference TRBV7-2 and TRBJ1-2): GAGVSQSPSNKVTEKGKDVELRCDPISGHTALYWYRQSLGQGLEFLIYFQGNSAPDKSGLPSDRFSAERTGGSVSTLTIQRTQQEDSAVYLCASSLANNYGYTFGSGTRLTVV.

This chain links TRBV12-3 or TRBV12-4 with TRBJ2-1, with 9 bases identical to TRBD2. Trimming cost V 6 bases and J 8 bases; bases outside gene matches: 11. This CDR3 has 15 amino acids. As DNA, the CDR3 is TGTGCCAGCAGCAAGAGCGGGAGGTCTCTCGATGAGCAGTTCTTC. This translates into CASSKSGRSLDEQFF.

The genes are TRBV28 and TRBJ2-5; 7 bases are a match to TRBD2. Trimming took 3 bases from V and 5 from J; bases not matched to a gene: 6. CDR3 length equals 14 residues. Germline loops: CDR1 MDHEN, CDR2 SYDVKM. CDR3 protein: CASSLGGDLETQYF. CDR3 sequence (DNA): TGTGCCAGCAGTTTGGGAGGGGATCTGGAGACCCAGTACTTC.

This clonotype was counted a few times. The chain links TRBV5-6 to TRBJ2-3; perhaps TRBD2 as D (6 bases). CDR1 is SGHDT, CDR2 YYEEEE, per germline. This CDR3 is 15 amino acids long. Trimming removed 1 base from V and 1 base from J, with 10 bases in between. In nucleotides, the CDR3 is TGTGCCAGCAGCTTGTACCCGGGAGGCACAGATACGCAGTATTTT. It translates to CASSLYPGGTDTQYF.

The CDR3 region has the DNA TGCAGTGCTAATCCAGGGTCCTATGGCTACACCTTC. This encodes CSANPGSYGYTF. This chain connects TRBV20-1 to TRBJ1-2; perhaps TRBD1 as D (5 bases). Germline-derived CDR1 and CDR2 are DFQATT and SNEGSKA (reference sequence). V was pared by 4 bases and J by 4 bases, with 10 bases between. The CDR3 has 12 residues.

This clonotype was seen more than once but under ten times. V is TRBV5-1 and J is TRBJ1-3; D is undetermined. Trimming shortened V by 4 bases and J by 0 bases, and 8 bases separated the two germline ends. The germline V gene encodes CDR1 SGHRS and CDR2 YFSETQ. The CDR3 has 14 residues. CDR3 sequence: CASSLSDSGNTIYF. The CDR3, as DNA: TGCGCCAGCAGCCTCAGCGACTCTGGAAACACCATATATTTT.

This clonotype was observed a few times. The chain joins TRBV3-1 to TRBJ2-4; unclear D gene. V was trimmed by 4 bases and J by 9 bases, leaving 13 bases between them. This CDR3 is 13 amino acids long. In germline, CDR1 is LGHDT, CDR2 YNNKEL (reference sequence). The CDR3 sequence is CASSLAGETIQYF. For the CDR3, the DNA is TGTGCCAGCAGCCTGGCAGGCGAAACCATTCAGTACTTC.

This clonotype came up a few times. The V gene is TRBV3-1, the J gene TRBJ1-4; D not certain. CDR1 and CDR2 (germline): LGHDT, YNNKEL (reference sequence). The V end was cut by 4 bases, the J end by 0 bases, with 9 bases between. This CDR3 comprises 15 residues. CDR3 bases: TGTGCCAGCAGCCGAGGGTATGCAACTAATGAAAAACTGTTTTTT. This sequence encodes CASSRGYATNEKLFF.

This clonotype was seen only once. The chain combines TRBV20-1 with TRBJ1-5; D remains ambiguous. The ends were cut back, 6 bases at V and 0 bases at J, with 18 bases in the middle. CDR3 length equals 16 residues. Germline values: CDR1 DFQATT, CDR2 SNEGSKA (reference sequence). The CDR3 sequence: CSAGHTKSYSNQPQHF. Written as DNA, the CDR3 is TGCAGTGCCGGGCATACGAAAAGTTATAGCAATCAGCCCCAGCATTTT.

This clonotype was observed a handful of times. The V call is TRBV29-1, the J call TRBJ2-3; 12 nucleotides line up with TRBD2. After removal of 3 bases from V and 0 bases from J, the junction contained 1 base not matched to a gene. This CDR3 is 15 amino acids long. In germline, CDR1 is SQVTM, CDR2 ANQGSEA. The chain's CDR3 is CSVETSGSSTDTQYF. The CDR3 bases are TGCAGCGTTGAGACTAGCGGGAGTAGCACAGATACGCAGTATTTT.

This clonotype has a handful of counts. This chain uses TRBV11-3 with TRBJ2-3; 8 bases agree with TRBD2. Germline V gene data show CDR1 as SGHNT and CDR2 as YENEEA. The CDR3 totals 16 residues. The V and J ends lost 3 bases and 1 base, in that order; junction bases with no gene match: 6. CDR3 residues: CASSFGLAGRTDTQYF. The CDR3 DNA follows: TGTGCCAGCAGCTTCGGGCTAGCGGGCCGCACAGATACGCAGTATTTT.

This clonotype was observed many times. V is TRBV14 and J is TRBJ2-1, with D uncertain. V lost 0 bases, J lost 12 bases, and 9 bases lay in between. The CDR3 extends over 12 amino acids. Germline V gene sequence: CDR1 SGHDN, CDR2 FVKESK. As DNA, the CDR3 is TGTGCCAGCAGCCAAGATTCCTATCGGCAGTTCTTC. Translation gives CASSQDSYRQFF.

The V gene is TRBV10-3, the J gene TRBJ2-3; perhaps TRBD1 as D (6 bases). Germline loops: CDR1 ENHRY, CDR2 SYGVKD. V was cut by 6 bases and J by 4 bases, with 14 bases left in between. The CDR3 extends over 14 amino acids. Written as DNA, the CDR3 is TGTGCCATCAGGAAACAGGGCGGCGCAGATACGCAGTATTTT. Translating it yields CAIRKQGGADTQYF.

CDR3 bases: TGTGCCAGCAGTTTAGGACAGAACGGAAACACCATATATTTT. Its translation: CASSLGQNGNTIYF. V and J are TRBV12-3 or TRBV12-4 and TRBJ1-3; perhaps TRBD1 as D (5 bases). The CDR3 runs to 14 residues. V shed 1 base and J shed 4 bases, with 8 bases lying between them.

The chain links TRBV3-1 to TRBJ1-1; D call uncertain. Trimming shortened V by 4 bases and J by 8 bases, and 20 bases separated the two germline ends. The CDR3 contains 15 residues. The V gene's germline CDR1 is LGHDT and CDR2 YNNKEL (reference sequence). CDR3 loop: CASSLKGSGAIEAFF. CDR3 coding DNA: TGTGCCAGCAGCCTAAAAGGGTCAGGAGCCATCGAAGCTTTCTTT.

This clonotype was found a few times. The chain employs TRBV4-2 and TRBJ2-7; TRBD1 is a possible D gene (5 bases). V was trimmed by 0 bases and J by 3 bases, leaving 15 bases between them. Germline CDR1 and CDR2: LGHNA and YNFKEQ. The CDR3 contains 16 residues. The CDR3, as DNA: TGTGCCAGCAGCCAAGATCTCGGACAAGGGCTCTACGAGCAGTACTTC. Its translation: CASSQDLGQGLYEQYF.

This chain connects TRBV7-6 to TRBJ1-6; tentative D call: TRBD1 (5 bases). This CDR3 spans 17 amino acids. The germline V gene encodes CDR1 SGHVS and CDR2 FNYEAQ. Deletions cut 5 bases from V and 9 bases from J, with 23 bases between. As DNA, the CDR3 is TGTGCCAGCAGCGCTATCTCCGGGACCTACCAAGCTTCACCCCTCCACTTT. It specifies CASSAISGTYQASPLHF.

The chain is built from TRBV29-1 and TRBJ2-5; D is possibly TRBD2 (5 bases). Germline CDR1 reads SQVTM; CDR2 reads ANQGSEA. The V end was cut by 7 bases, the J end by 4 bases, with 19 bases between. This CDR3 spans 14 amino acids. The CDR3 here is CSGSGVPRGETQYF. The CDR3 DNA is TGCAGCGGGTCCGGCGTTCCCCGGGGAGAGACCCAGTACTTC. The full variable domain, its missing parts supplied by reference TRBV29-1 and TRBJ2-5, is SAVISQKPSRDICQRGTSLTIQCQVDSQVTMMFWYRQQPGQSLTLIATANQGSEATYESGFVIDKFPISRPNLTFSTLTVSNMSPEDSSIYLCSGSGVPRGETQYFGPGTRLLVL.

This clonotype was seen a handful of times. The chain carries TRBV5-1 and TRBJ2-2, with 9 bases matching TRBD1. CDR3 length: 18 amino acids. J gave up 0 bases and V 1 base, and 7 bases lay outside the gene matches. Looked up from germline, CDR1 is SGHRS and CDR2 is YFSETQ. The CDR3, as DNA: TGCGCCAGCAGCTTGTTGTACAGGGGGCCATCGAACACCGGGGAGCTGTTTTTT. Its translation is CASSLLYRGPSNTGELFF.

V usage is TRBV3-1 and J usage is TRBJ1-3; D remains ambiguous. This CDR3 is 14 amino acids long. CDR1 and CDR2 (germline): LGHDT, YNNKEL (reference sequence). Trimming cost V 4 bases and J 7 bases, with 14 bases left between them. The CDR3: CASSPRESGNTIYF. The CDR3 bases are TGTGCCAGCAGCCCTCGGGAAAGCGGTAACACCATATATTTT.

V is TRBV20-1 and J is TRBJ2-3; 7 bases agree with TRBD1. Trimming removed 2 bases from V and 0 bases from J; junction bases left unmatched: 2. Germline V CDR1 and CDR2: DFQATT, SNEGSKA (reference sequence). The CDR3 sequence is 14 residues long. The CDR3 spells CSARRDSSTDTQYF. The CDR3 coding sequence is TGCAGTGCTAGAAGGGACAGTAGCACAGATACGCAGTATTTT.

The chain is built from TRBV5-1 and TRBJ2-7, with 7 positions matching TRBD2. The V gene end was trimmed by 3 bases and the J gene end by 4 bases; junction bases not matched to a gene: 10. Germline loops: CDR1 SGHRS, CDR2 YFSETQ. There are 15 residues in the CDR3. The CDR3 nucleotides are TGCGCCAGCAGCTCCCCGATGGCGGGGGAGTACGAGCAGTACTTC. Translated, it gives CASSSPMAGEYEQYF.

The V and J genes are TRBV10-3 and TRBJ1-6, with TRBD1 matching 7 bases. V dropped 5 bases and J dropped 6; count of bases not matched to a gene: 10. The CDR3 sequence is 16 residues long. The V gene's germline CDR1 is ENHRY and CDR2 SYGVKD. CDR3 nucleotides: TGTGCCATCAGTCTAACAGGGGATAGGGGTAATTCACCCCTCCACTTT. The encoded protein is CAISLTGDRGNSPLHF.